Listed below are T cell receptor beta chains from one sample, sequenced in a study of read filtering for tumor transcriptome and immune sequencing. TCRdb redid the calling of the reads with MiXCR, one entry per CDR3 protein. The data hold fewer than 100,000 distinct CDR3 sequences, with roughly an eighth observed a single time. Sequenced material: a population of CD138-negative cells sorted from bone marrow. These receptors came from a donor over 35 with multiple myeloma. Each CDR3 is given without its conserved first and last residue. Each record gives: J gene, V gene, clone size, CDR3 protein. Size values are once, few and many counts, or a class for expanded clones, and some rows have none.

J: TRBJ1-5; V: TRBV6-2/TRBV6-3; size: many; CDR3: ASSLRHGQPQH
J: TRBJ1-2; V: TRBV6-2/TRBV6-3; size: few; CDR3: ASNLSPSGTGIFYYGYT
J: TRBJ2-7; V: TRBV6-1; size: few; CDR3: ASSERQGNDEQY
J: TRBJ1-5; V: TRBV19; size: many; CDR3: ASSRGAEQPQH
J: TRBJ1-3; V: TRBV18; size: NA; CDR3: ASSPKHTSGNTIY
J: TRBJ2-5; V: TRBV12-3/TRBV12-4; size: many; CDR3: ASSQGLQETQY
J: TRBJ1-2; V: TRBV6-5; size: many; CDR3: ASSSPTGDGYT
J: TRBJ2-3; V: TRBV2; size: many; CDR3: ASSDRDLGTDTQY
J: TRBJ2-1; V: TRBV20-1; size: medium-sized; CDR3: SARPSIGGKGDEQF
J: TRBJ2-3; V: TRBV25-1; size: few; CDR3: ASSAYSGSTDTQY
J: TRBJ2-7; V: TRBV20-1; size: many; CDR3: SARAPAGGTYEQY
J: TRBJ2-7; V: TRBV5-1; size: many; CDR3: ASSLLAGWSSYEQY
J: TRBJ1-1; V: TRBV5-4; size: many; CDR3: ASSWDRAPEAF
J: TRBJ1-5; V: TRBV6-2/TRBV6-3; size: many; CDR3: ASKGGQGYGQPQH
J: TRBJ2-1; V: TRBV7-9; size: many; CDR3: ASSPGNLNNEQF
J: TRBJ2-6; V: TRBV5-5; size: many; CDR3: ASSPRTGVGANVLT
J: TRBJ2-2; V: TRBV5-5; size: NA; CDR3: ASSGGQRNTGELF
J: TRBJ2-1; V: TRBV28; size: many; CDR3: ASSFWVTGDNEQF
J: TRBJ2-6; V: TRBV10-3; size: many; CDR3: AISLPTGSGANVLT
J: TRBJ2-5; V: TRBV11-2; size: many; CDR3: ASSLDNRGPLYQETQY
J: TRBJ2-1; V: TRBV11-1; size: many; CDR3: ASSSTSGTEQF
J: TRBJ1-1; V: TRBV5-1; size: many; CDR3: ASSVTVNTEAF
J: TRBJ1-3; V: TRBV12-3/TRBV12-4; size: many; CDR3: ASRNRDRHSGNTIY
J: TRBJ1-1; V: TRBV7-2; size: NA; CDR3: ASSLVGGLGTEAF
J: TRBJ1-5; V: TRBV4-1; size: many; CDR3: ASSQVGGPKNQPQH
J: TRBJ2-3; V: TRBV12-3/TRBV12-4; size: many; CDR3: ASSPGTSGSTDTQY
J: TRBJ2-1; V: TRBV19; size: few; CDR3: ASRAGAVSSYNEQF
J: TRBJ2-5; V: TRBV24-1; size: many; CDR3: ATSDLAETQY
J: TRBJ1-2; V: TRBV29-1; size: few; CDR3: SVEGGTGGGRDGYT
J: TRBJ2-7; V: TRBV3-1; size: many; CDR3: ASSRPGRDSYEQY
J: TRBJ1-1; V: TRBV29-1; size: many; CDR3: SARTGLDTEAF
J: TRBJ2-2; V: TRBV5-1; size: many; CDR3: ASSLGPGQVNTGELF
J: TRBJ2-7; V: TRBV28; size: many; CDR3: ASSPPRMSSYEQY
J: TRBJ2-5; V: TRBV6-6; size: many; CDR3: ASSYSRLGGETQY
J: TRBJ2-3; V: TRBV7-2; size: many; CDR3: ASRSPGSSTDTQY
J: TRBJ2-5; V: TRBV5-1; size: many; CDR3: ASSPESPEETQY
J: TRBJ2-6; V: TRBV11-3; size: NA; CDR3: ASSWGRTPGANVLT
J: TRBJ1-5; V: TRBV20-1; size: many; CDR3: SARTLRGNQPQH
J: TRBJ1-2; V: TRBV2; size: many; CDR3: ASSENQGNGYT
J: TRBJ2-5; V: TRBV20-1; size: many; CDR3: SARLAGAETQY
J: TRBJ2-7; V: TRBV14; size: many; CDR3: ASSDGGHEQY
J: TRBJ2-5; V: TRBV7-9; size: NA; CDR3: ASSLVGLQGTQC